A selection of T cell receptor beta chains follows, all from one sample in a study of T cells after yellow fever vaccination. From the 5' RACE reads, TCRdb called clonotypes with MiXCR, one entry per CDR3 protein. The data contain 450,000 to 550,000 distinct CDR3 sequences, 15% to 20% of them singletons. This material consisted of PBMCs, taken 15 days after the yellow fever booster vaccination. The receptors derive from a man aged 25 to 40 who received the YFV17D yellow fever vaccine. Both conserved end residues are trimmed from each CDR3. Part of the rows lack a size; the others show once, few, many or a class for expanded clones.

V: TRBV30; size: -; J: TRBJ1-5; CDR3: AWTDGDNQPQH
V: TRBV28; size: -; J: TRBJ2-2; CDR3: ASSLYPGQGTGELF
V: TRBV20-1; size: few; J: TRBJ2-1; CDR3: SAQRLSTYNEQF
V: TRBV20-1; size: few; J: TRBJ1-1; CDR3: SARVPGQGAEAF
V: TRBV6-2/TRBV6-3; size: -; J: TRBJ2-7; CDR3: ASSYGQGWHEQY
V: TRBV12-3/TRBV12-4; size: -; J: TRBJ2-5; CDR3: ASSFGEGLGETQY
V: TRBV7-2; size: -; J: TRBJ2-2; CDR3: ASSAAGTLSTGELF
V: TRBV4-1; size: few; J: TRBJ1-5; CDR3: ASSRQGALEPQH
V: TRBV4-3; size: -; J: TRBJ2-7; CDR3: ASSHLFMTSGRNHEQY
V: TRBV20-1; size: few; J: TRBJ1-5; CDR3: SARDNNQPQH
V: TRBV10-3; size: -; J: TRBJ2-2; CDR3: AIMSGGELF
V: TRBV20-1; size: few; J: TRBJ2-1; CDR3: SARKREIGSSYNEQF
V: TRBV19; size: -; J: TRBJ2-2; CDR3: ASSPGPARTGELF
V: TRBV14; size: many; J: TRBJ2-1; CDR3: ASSPTFNEQF
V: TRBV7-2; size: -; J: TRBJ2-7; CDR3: ASARSGGGMSSYEQY
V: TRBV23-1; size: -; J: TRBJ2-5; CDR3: ASSPKSGETQY
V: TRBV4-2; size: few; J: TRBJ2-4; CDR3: ASSQDRGGNIQY
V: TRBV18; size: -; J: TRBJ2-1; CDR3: ASSTGAGHYNEQF
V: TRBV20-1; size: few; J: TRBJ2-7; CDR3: SAPRGVSYEQY
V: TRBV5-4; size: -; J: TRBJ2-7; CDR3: AVHWEQY
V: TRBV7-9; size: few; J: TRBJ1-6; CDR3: ASRQGGYSPLH
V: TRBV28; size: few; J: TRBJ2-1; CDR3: ASSVAGKSEQF
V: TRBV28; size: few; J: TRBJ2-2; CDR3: ASRLGQNTGELF
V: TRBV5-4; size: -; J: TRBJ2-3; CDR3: ASRPGTSDTQY
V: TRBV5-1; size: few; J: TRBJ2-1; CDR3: ASSPGTSTYNEQF
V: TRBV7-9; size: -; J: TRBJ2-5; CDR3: ASSPDGYQETQY